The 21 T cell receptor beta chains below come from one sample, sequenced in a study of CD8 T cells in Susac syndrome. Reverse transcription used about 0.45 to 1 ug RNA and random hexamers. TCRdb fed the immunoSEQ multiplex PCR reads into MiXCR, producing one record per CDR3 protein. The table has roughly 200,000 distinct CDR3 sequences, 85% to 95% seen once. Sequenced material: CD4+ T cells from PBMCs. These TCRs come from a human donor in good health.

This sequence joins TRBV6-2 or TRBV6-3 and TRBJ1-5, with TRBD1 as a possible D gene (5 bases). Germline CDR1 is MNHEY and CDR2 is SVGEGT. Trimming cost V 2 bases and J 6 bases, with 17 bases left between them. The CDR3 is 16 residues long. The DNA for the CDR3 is TGTGCCAGCAGTTACGGGCGAGGGGAAAATTTTCAGCCCCAGCATTTT. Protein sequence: CASSYGRGENFQPQHF.

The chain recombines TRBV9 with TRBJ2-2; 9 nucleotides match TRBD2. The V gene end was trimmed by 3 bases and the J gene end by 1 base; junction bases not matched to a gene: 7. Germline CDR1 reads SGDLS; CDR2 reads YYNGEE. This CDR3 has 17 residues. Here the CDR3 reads CASSASGLARNTGELFF. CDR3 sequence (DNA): TGTGCCAGCAGCGCCTCTGGACTAGCGAGGAACACCGGGGAGCTGTTTTTT.

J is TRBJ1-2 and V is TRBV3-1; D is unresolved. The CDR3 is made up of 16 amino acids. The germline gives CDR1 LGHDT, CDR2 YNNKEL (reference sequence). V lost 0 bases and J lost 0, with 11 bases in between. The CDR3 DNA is TGTGCCAGCAGCCAAGAAATCGGGCAACCTAACTATGGCTACACCTTC. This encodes CASSQEIGQPNYGYTF.

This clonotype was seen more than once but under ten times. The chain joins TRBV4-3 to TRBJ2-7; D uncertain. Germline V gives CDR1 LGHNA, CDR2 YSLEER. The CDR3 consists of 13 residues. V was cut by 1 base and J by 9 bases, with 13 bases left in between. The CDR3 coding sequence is TGCGCCAGCAGCCAAGTGCGGCAGTCTGTGCAGTACTTC. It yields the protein CASSQVRQSVQYF.

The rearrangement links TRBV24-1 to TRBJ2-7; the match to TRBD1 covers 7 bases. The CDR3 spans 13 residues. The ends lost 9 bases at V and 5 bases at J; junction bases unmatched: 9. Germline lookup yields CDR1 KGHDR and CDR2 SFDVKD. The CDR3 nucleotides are TGTGCCACCGCAAGCGACAGGGCCCACGAGCAGTACTTC. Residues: CATASDRAHEQYF.

The DNA of the CDR3 is TGTGCCAGCAGCCAAGATCTGTTGGGCTTCTATGGCTACACCTTC. This encodes CASSQDLLGFYGYTF. This chain uses TRBV3-1 with TRBJ1-2; the D is unclear. V was trimmed by 0 bases and J by 4 bases, leaving 12 bases between them. The CDR3 runs to 15 residues. CDR1 and CDR2 (germline): LGHDT, YNNKEL (reference sequence). Based on the CDR3 plus reference TRBV3-1 and TRBJ1-2, the full variable domain is DTAVSQTPKYLVTQMGNDKSIKCEQNLGHDTMYWYKQDSKKFLKIMFSYNNKELIINETVPNRFSPKSPDKAHLNLHINSLELGDSAVYFCASSQDLLGFYGYTFGSGTRLTVV.

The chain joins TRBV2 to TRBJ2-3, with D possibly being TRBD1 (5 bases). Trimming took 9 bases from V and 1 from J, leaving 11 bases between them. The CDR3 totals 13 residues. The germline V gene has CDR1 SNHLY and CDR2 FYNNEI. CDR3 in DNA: TGTGCCAGTTACAGGAGAGGCACAGATACGCAGTATTTT. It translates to CASYRRGTDTQYF.

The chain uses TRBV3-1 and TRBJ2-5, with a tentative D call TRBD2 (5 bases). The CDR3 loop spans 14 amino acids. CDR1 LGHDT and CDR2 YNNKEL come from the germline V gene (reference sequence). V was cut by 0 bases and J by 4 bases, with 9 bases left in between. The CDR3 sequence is CASSQDPSRETQYF. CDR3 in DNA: TGTGCCAGCAGCCAAGATCCTAGCAGAGAGACCCAGTACTTC.

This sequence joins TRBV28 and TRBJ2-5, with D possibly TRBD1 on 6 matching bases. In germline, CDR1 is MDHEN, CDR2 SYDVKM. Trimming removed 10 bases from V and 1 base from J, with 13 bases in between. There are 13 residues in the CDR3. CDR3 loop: CAIKQGGQETQYF. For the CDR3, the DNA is TGTGCCATCAAACAAGGGGGCCAAGAGACCCAGTACTTC. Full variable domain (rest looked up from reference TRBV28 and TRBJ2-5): DVKVTQSSRYLVKRTGEKVFLECVQDMDHENMFWYRQDPGLGLRLIYFSYDVKMKEKGDIPEGYSVSREKKERFSLILESASTNQTSMYLCAIKQGGQETQYFGPGTRLLVL.

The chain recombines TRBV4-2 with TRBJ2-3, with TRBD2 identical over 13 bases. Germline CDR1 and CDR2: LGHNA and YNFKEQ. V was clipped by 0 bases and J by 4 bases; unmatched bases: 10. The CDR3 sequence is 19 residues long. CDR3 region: CASSQDATSGRARADTQYF. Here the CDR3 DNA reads TGTGCCAGCAGCCAAGATGCCACTAGCGGGAGGGCAAGGGCAGATACGCAGTATTTT.

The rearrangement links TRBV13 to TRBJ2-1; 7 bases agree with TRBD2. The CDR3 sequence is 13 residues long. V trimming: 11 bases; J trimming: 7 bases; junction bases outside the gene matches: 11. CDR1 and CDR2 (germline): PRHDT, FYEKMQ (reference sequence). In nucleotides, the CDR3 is TGTGCCTCCTCTAGCGGAGCTTGGAATGAGCAGTTCTTC. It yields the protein CASSSGAWNEQFF.

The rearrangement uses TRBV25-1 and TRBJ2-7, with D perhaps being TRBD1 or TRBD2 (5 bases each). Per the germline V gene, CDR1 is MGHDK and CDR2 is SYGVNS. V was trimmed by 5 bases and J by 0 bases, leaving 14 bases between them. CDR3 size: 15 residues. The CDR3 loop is CASSYGTPASYEQYF. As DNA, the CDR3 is TGTGCCAGCAGTTACGGGACGCCAGCCTCCTACGAGCAGTACTTC.

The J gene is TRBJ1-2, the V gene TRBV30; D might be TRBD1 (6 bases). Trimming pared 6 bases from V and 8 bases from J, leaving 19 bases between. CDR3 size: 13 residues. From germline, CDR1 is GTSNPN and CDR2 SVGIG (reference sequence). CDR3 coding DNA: TGTGCCTGTGGACAGTCGGGGGTATACGGCTACACCTTC. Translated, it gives CACGQSGVYGYTF.

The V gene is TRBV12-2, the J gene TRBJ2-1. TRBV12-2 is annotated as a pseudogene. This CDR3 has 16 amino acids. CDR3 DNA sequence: TGTGCAAGTCGCTTAGGGGCTGGCGGATGGGGCAATGAGCAGTTCTTC. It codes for CASRLGAGGWGNEQFF.

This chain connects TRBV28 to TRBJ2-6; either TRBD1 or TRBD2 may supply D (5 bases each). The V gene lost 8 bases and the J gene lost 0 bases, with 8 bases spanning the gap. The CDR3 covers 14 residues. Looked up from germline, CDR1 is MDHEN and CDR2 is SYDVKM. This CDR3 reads CASGGYSGANVLTF. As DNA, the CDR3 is TGTGCCAGCGGGGGATACTCTGGGGCCAACGTCCTGACTTTC.

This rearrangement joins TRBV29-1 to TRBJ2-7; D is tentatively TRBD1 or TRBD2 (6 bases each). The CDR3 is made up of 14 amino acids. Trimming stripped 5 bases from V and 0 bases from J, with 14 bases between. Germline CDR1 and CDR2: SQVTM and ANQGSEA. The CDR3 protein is CSVRGARSSYEQYF. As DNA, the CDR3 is TGCAGCGTTAGGGGGGCGAGGAGCTCCTACGAGCAGTACTTC.

The CDR3 DNA reads as TGTGCCAGCACCAAACGGACTACTTCGACCGGGGAGCTGTTTTTT. Translated, it gives CASTKRTTSTGELFF. The chain combines TRBV12-3 or TRBV12-4 with TRBJ2-2; D is possibly TRBD2 (6 bases). V lost 7 bases and J lost 5, with 17 bases in between. CDR3 size: 15 residues.

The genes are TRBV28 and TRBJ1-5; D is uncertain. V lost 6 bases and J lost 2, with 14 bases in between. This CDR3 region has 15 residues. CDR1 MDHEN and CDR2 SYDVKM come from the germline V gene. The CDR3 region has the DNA TGTGCCAGCAGCCCCTCGTGGGGAGGCAATCAGCCCCAGCATTTT. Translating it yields CASSPSWGGNQPQHF. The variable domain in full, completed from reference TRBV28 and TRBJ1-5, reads DVKVTQSSRYLVKRTGEKVFLECVQDMDHENMFWYRQDPGLGLRLIYFSYDVKMKEKGDIPEGYSVSREKKERFSLILESASTNQTSMYLCASSPSWGGNQPQHFGDGTRLSIL.

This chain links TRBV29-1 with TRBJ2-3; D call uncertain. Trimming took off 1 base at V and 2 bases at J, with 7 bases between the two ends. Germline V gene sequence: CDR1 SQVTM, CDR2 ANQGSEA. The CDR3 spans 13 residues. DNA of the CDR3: TGCAGCGTTGAAGGAAGGACCACAGATACGCAGTATTTT. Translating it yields CSVEGRTTDTQYF.

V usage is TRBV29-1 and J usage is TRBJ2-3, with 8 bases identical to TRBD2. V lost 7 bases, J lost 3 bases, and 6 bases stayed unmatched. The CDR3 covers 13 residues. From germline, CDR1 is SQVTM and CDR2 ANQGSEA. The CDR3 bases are TGCAGCGGTGGGGCGGGAGGTACAGATACGCAGTATTTT. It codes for CSGGAGGTDTQYF.

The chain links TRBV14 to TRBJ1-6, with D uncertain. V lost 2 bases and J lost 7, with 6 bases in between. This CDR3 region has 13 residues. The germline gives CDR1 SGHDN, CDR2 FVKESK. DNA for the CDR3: TGTGCCAGCAGCCAAACAGCGAATTCACCCCTCCACTTT. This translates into CASSQTANSPLHF.